What follows are 27 T cell receptor beta chains derived from one specimen sequenced in a study of blood T cell repertoires in COVID-19. Repertoires were generated with immunoSEQ multiplex PCR, while TCRdb's copy carries only in-frame clones and drops some. The sample has about 69,000 clones, roughly 80% seen once. Input material: peripheral blood. These receptors were obtained from a man in his 60s with acute or convalescent COVID-19.

The chain has TRBV12-3 or TRBV12-4 and TRBJ1-2, with D perhaps matching TRBD1 (6 bases). Trimming shortened V by 7 bases and J by 2 bases, and 11 bases separated the two germline ends. The CDR3 is made up of 13 amino acids. CDR3: CASTRTVNYGYTF. The CDR3 DNA sequence: TGTGCCAGCACCAGGACAGTAAACTATGGCTACACCTTC.

This chain connects TRBV11-1 to TRBJ1-1; D remains ambiguous. The V end was cut by 3 bases, the J end by 1 base, with 9 bases between. This CDR3 has 14 residues. Germline values: CDR1 SGHAT, CDR2 FQDESV (reference sequence). CDR3 loop: CASSFGGANTEAFF. CDR3 nucleotides: TGTGCCAGCAGCTTTGGAGGCGCGAACACTGAAGCTTTCTTT.

This clone was detected only a few times. V usage is TRBV6-4 and J usage is TRBJ1-6, with D hard to call. This CDR3 has 12 residues. Germline values: CDR1 MRHNA, CDR2 SNTAGT. The V and J ends lost 2 bases and 7 bases respectively, with 3 bases between them. CDR3 amino acids: CASSDSNSPLHF. The CDR3, as DNA: TGTGCCAGCAGTGACAGCAATTCACCCCTCCACTTT.

The rearrangement links TRBV7-9 to TRBJ1-6; 7 bases agree with TRBD1. The CDR3 length is 13 residues. J gave up 10 bases and V 4 bases, and 4 bases lay outside the gene matches. The germline V gene has CDR1 SEHNR and CDR2 FQNEAQ (reference sequence). CDR3 nucleotide sequence: TGTGCCAGCAGCTCGACAGGGAGGTCACCCCTCCACTTT. It encodes CASSSTGRSPLHF.

The V call is TRBV5-1, the J call TRBJ2-2; the D gene is possibly TRBD2 (5 bases). The CDR3 sequence is 15 residues long. V lost 6 bases and J 7 bases, leaving 19 bases between the germline ends. Germline CDR1 and CDR2: SGHRS and YFSETQ. Here the CDR3 DNA reads TGCGCCAGCACCCTTGGATTCACTAGGAACGGGGAGCTGTTTTTT. It encodes CASTLGFTRNGELFF.

This chain links TRBV4-3 with TRBJ2-2; the D is unclear. The CDR3 extends over 17 amino acids. Trimming left V 2 bases short and J 1 base short, with 14 bases between. The germline V gene encodes CDR1 LGHNA and CDR2 YSLEER. CDR3 DNA sequence: TGCGCCAGCAGCCAATCCCTTGTTGGAGTGAACACCGGGGAGCTGTTTTTT. Its translation: CASSQSLVGVNTGELFF.

This clone was picked up one time. The CDR3 bases are TGTGCCAGCAGCCGGACAGGGTGGGGCTACGAGCAGTACTTC. The encoded protein is CASSRTGWGYEQYF. The V call is TRBV7-2, the J call TRBJ2-7; TRBD1 agrees at 8 bases. The CDR3 has 14 amino acids. The germline V gene encodes CDR1 SGHTA and CDR2 FQGNSA. J was trimmed by 3 bases and V by 5 bases; bases with no gene match: 6. Together with reference TRBV7-2 and TRBJ2-7, the CDR3 gives the full variable domain: GAGVSQSPSNKVTEKGKDVELRCDPISGHTALYWYRQSLGQGLEFLIYFQGNSAPDKSGLPSDRFSAERTGGSVSTLTIQRTQQEDSAVYLCASSRTGWGYEQYFGPGTRLTVT.

This chain connects TRBV9 to TRBJ1-1; 9 positions agree with TRBD1. The CDR3 runs 17 residues. Trimming at V came to 0 bases and at J to 1 base, leaving 7 bases not matched to a gene. Germline-derived CDR1 and CDR2 are SGDLS and YYNGEE. CDR3 nucleotides: TGTGCCAGCAGCGTAGGGGGGACAGGGTCGGCGAACACTGAAGCTTTCTTT. It is translated as CASSVGGTGSANTEAFF.

This chain uses TRBV12-3 or TRBV12-4 with TRBJ1-1; D is ambiguous. The CDR3 is 12 amino acids. V lost 10 bases, J lost 0 bases, and 9 bases lay in between. DNA for the CDR3: TGTGCCACCGCGCCTTTGAACACTGAAGCTTTCTTT. Encoded protein: CATAPLNTEAFF.

The chain is built from TRBV7-2 and TRBJ2-7; tentatively, D is TRBD1 (6 bases). CDR1 is SGHTA, CDR2 FQGNSA, per germline. V was cut by 5 bases and J by 3 bases, with 11 bases left in between. This CDR3 spans 13 amino acids. The CDR3 sequence is CASSVQGFYEQYF. DNA of the CDR3: TGTGCCAGCAGCGTTCAGGGGTTCTACGAGCAGTACTTC.

The rearrangement links TRBV20-1 to TRBJ2-1; a weak D match, TRBD2 (5 bases). Deletions cut 3 bases from V and 14 bases from J, with 14 bases between. The CDR3 length is 11 residues. Germline assignment: CDR1 DFQATT and CDR2 SNEGSKA (reference sequence). CDR3 coding DNA: TGCAGTGCTAGGCCGGTTGAGAGGGAGTTCTTC. It specifies CSARPVEREFF.

The chain uses TRBV6-5 and TRBJ1-2; a possible D gene is TRBD1 (5 bases). The V and J ends lost 6 bases and 5 bases respectively, with 16 bases between them. The CDR3 length is 14 residues. The germline V gene encodes CDR1 MNHEY and CDR2 SVGAGI. The CDR3 sequence is CASSPTDQGYGYTF. CDR3 bases: TGTGCCAGCAGCCCCACCGACCAGGGTTATGGCTACACCTTC.

CDR3 nucleotide sequence: TGTGCCAGCAGCTTAGCTCTAATGTCGGATACGCAGTATTTT. Its translation: CASSLALMSDTQYF. The chain carries TRBV7-6 and TRBJ2-3, with D uncertain. The CDR3 totals 14 residues. Germline CDR1 SGHVS, CDR2 FNYEAQ. V was pared by 0 bases and J by 6 bases, with 10 bases between. Together with reference TRBV7-6 and TRBJ2-3, the CDR3 gives the full variable domain: GAGVSQSPRYKVTKRGQDVALRCDPISGHVSLYWYRQALGQGPEFLTYFNYEAQQDKSGLPNDRFSAERPEGSISTLTIQRTEQRDSAMYRCASSLALMSDTQYFGPGTRLTVL.

The rearrangement links TRBV25-1 to TRBJ1-1, with D perhaps matching TRBD1 (5 bases). Trimming took off 3 bases at V and 8 bases at J, with 10 bases between the two ends. Germline V gene lookup returns CDR1 MGHDK and CDR2 SYGVNS. There are 12 residues in the CDR3. DNA for the CDR3: TGTGCCAGCAGTGACTTCGGGGGGGAAGCTTTCTTT. Its protein product is CASSDFGGEAFF.

This clone was seen just once. J is TRBJ2-2 and V is TRBV7-9; D is uncertain. The CDR3 runs to 13 residues. Germline CDR1 SEHNR, CDR2 FQNEAQ (reference sequence). V lost 5 bases, J lost 4 bases, and 8 bases lay in between. CDR3 in DNA: TGTGCCAGCAGCCGAGGAGTCACCGGGGAGCTGTTTTTT. It yields the protein CASSRGVTGELFF.

The chain has TRBV7-9 and TRBJ1-1; no clear D. This CDR3 has 14 residues. V lost 2 bases, J lost 0 bases, and 7 bases lay in between. CDR1 SEHNR and CDR2 FQNEAQ come from the germline V gene (reference sequence). This CDR3 is CASSLLALNTEAFF. The DNA for the CDR3 is TGTGCCAGCAGCTTATTGGCCCTGAACACTGAAGCTTTCTTT.

The J gene is TRBJ2-2, the V gene TRBV15; D not certain. The CDR3 length is 15 residues. Germline lookup yields CDR1 LNHNV and CDR2 YYDKDF (reference sequence). Trimming left V 0 bases short and J 1 base short, with 6 bases between. DNA for the CDR3: TGTGCCACCAGCAGAGATCCGGGGAACACCGGGGAGCTGTTTTTT. Translation gives CATSRDPGNTGELFF.

The V call is TRBV5-4, the J call TRBJ1-5; D perhaps matches TRBD1 (6 bases). Germline V gene sequence: CDR1 SGHNT, CDR2 YYREEE (reference sequence). V lost 3 bases to trimming and J lost 4 bases, with 14 bases between them. This CDR3 comprises 15 residues. The chain's CDR3 is CASSSQGSNNQPQHF. The CDR3, as DNA: TGTGCCAGCAGCTCCCAGGGGTCCAATAATCAGCCCCAGCATTTT.

V gene TRBV5-1 combines with J gene TRBJ1-1; no clear D. Between the trimmed V and J ends, which lost 2 bases and 2 bases, there was a span of 10 bases. CDR3 length equals 14 residues. The germline CDR1 and CDR2 sequences are SGHRS and YFSETQ. CDR3 in DNA: TGCGCCAGCAGCTTCCGAGATCCCAACACTGAAGCTTTCTTT. This translates into CASSFRDPNTEAFF.

This clone was counted once. J is TRBJ1-6 and V is TRBV11-2, with D unresolved. With 6 bases removed from V and 7 bases from J, the gap between germline ends came to 16 bases. Germline-derived CDR1 and CDR2 are SGHAT and FQNNGV. The CDR3 is 15 amino acids. The CDR3 is CASRYNSGVNSPLHF. The CDR3 DNA reads TGTGCCAGCAGATATAACTCCGGGGTGAATTCACCCCTCCACTTT.

V and J are TRBV7-2 and TRBJ1-3; 8 bases map to TRBD1. CDR1 is SGHTA, CDR2 FQGNSA, per germline. CDR3 length equals 16 residues. V shed 10 bases, J shed 0 bases, and the junction held 11 bases outside the gene matches. The CDR3 sequence: CATGQGRWISGNTIYF. The CDR3 DNA sequence: TGTGCCACCGGACAGGGCCGGTGGATCTCTGGAAACACCATATATTTT.

J is TRBJ1-5 and V is TRBV7-9, with 8 bases that match TRBD1. V was pared by 4 bases and J by 1 base, with 6 bases of the junction left unmatched. The CDR3 has 16 residues. CDR1 is SEHNR and CDR2 is FQNEAQ in the germline V gene (reference sequence). CDR3 amino acids: CASSYSGQGSNQPQHF. The DNA for the CDR3 is TGTGCCAGCAGCTACAGCGGACAGGGCAGCAATCAGCCCCAGCATTTT.

The chain has TRBV6-2 or TRBV6-3 and TRBJ1-2, with D perhaps matching TRBD1 (6 bases). Germline assignment: CDR1 MNHEY and CDR2 SVGEGT. Trimming took 6 bases from V and 1 from J, leaving 15 bases between them. The CDR3 is 15 amino acids. CDR3 DNA sequence: TGTGCCAGCAGCTCGGCGGGGGCGGGTAACTATGGCTACACCTTC. Amino acids: CASSSAGAGNYGYTF.

V and J are TRBV5-1 and TRBJ2-5; 7 bases fit TRBD1. The CDR3 consists of 14 residues. J gave up 1 base and V 3 bases, and 3 bases lay outside the gene matches. CDR1 SGHRS and CDR2 YFSETQ come from the germline V gene. The CDR3 nucleotides are TGCGCCAGCAGCTCTGGACAGGCCCAAGAGACCCAGTACTTC. It specifies CASSSGQAQETQYF.

J is TRBJ1-5 and V is TRBV7-6, with TRBD1 identical over 8 bases. CDR3 length equals 14 residues. The trim removed 6 bases at V and 4 bases at J, leaving 5 bases unmatched. The germline gives CDR1 SGHVS, CDR2 FNYEAQ. Written as DNA, the CDR3 is TGTGCCAGCAGTTCCACAGGGGGGAATCAGCCCCAGCATTTT. Protein product: CASSSTGGNQPQHF.

The rearrangement links TRBV6-5 to TRBJ1-2; 7 bases map to TRBD1. Germline V gene sequence: CDR1 MNHEY, CDR2 SVGAGI. Losses at the gene ends were 1 base for V and 2 bases for J; bases not matched to a gene: 7. The CDR3 loop spans 16 amino acids. The CDR3 nucleotides are TGTGCCAGCAGTTACTACAGGGGCAACATCAACTATGGCTACACCTTC. This codes for CASSYYRGNINYGYTF.

CDR3 residues: CAWSVYSSNQPQHF. The CDR3 nucleotides read TGTGCCTGGAGTGTATACAGTAGCAATCAGCCCCAGCATTTT. The chain couples TRBV30 to TRBJ1-5, with D unresolved. Trimming removed 0 bases from V and 0 bases from J, with 6 bases in between. CDR3 length: 14 residues. Germline lookup yields CDR1 GTSNPN and CDR2 SVGIG (reference sequence).